Following are 21 T cell receptor beta chains from one sample sequenced in a study of CD8 T cells in ankylosing spondylitis. Each CDR3 protein gets one entry after TCRdb re-called the 5' RACE reads with MiXCR. The sample yields more than 35,000 distinct CDR3 sequences, less than 3.5% seen once. Sequencing input: blood, either unsorted or a sorted T cell fraction (not recorded which). These receptor sequences come from a male donor with ankylosing spondylitis or in good health (not recorded which).

This clonotype was observed many times. V is TRBV9 and J is TRBJ2-2; D not resolved. The CDR3 covers 15 residues. In germline, CDR1 is SGDLS, CDR2 YYNGEE. V was shortened by 0 bases and J by 5 bases, with 11 bases between the two germline ends. This chain's CDR3 is CASSVVARSTGELFF. The CDR3 nucleotides are TGTGCCAGCAGCGTAGTTGCGAGATCGACCGGGGAGCTGTTTTTT.

Ten or more counts support this clonotype. The chain joins TRBV9 to TRBJ2-7, with TRBD2 matching over 9 bases. J was trimmed by 3 bases and V by 3 bases; bases with no gene match: 13. The CDR3 is 17 residues long. CDR1 is SGDLS, CDR2 YYNGEE, per germline. The CDR3 loop is CASSEAPGGRAGYEQYF. The CDR3, as DNA: TGTGCCAGCAGCGAGGCCCCGGGCGGGAGGGCCGGCTACGAGCAGTACTTC. The full variable domain, with the rest looked up from reference TRBV9 and TRBJ2-7, is DSGVTQTPKHLITATGQRVTLRCSPRSGDLSVYWYQQSLDQGLQFLIQYYNGEERAKGNILERFSAQQFPDLHSELNLSSLELGDSALYFCASSEAPGGRAGYEQYFGPGTRLTVT.

This clonotype was seen repeatedly, ten times or more. This chain links TRBV9 with TRBJ2-7; 13 nucleotides agree with TRBD2. Looked up from germline, CDR1 is SGDLS and CDR2 is YYNGEE. The CDR3 totals 15 residues. V lost 3 bases and J lost 3; bases outside the gene matches: 3. CDR3 region: CASSGTSGGIYEQYF. The CDR3 coding sequence is TGTGCCAGCAGCGGGACTAGCGGGGGAATCTACGAGCAGTACTTC. Variable domain in full (rest from reference TRBV9 and TRBJ2-7): DSGVTQTPKHLITATGQRVTLRCSPRSGDLSVYWYQQSLDQGLQFLIQYYNGEERAKGNILERFSAQQFPDLHSELNLSSLELGDSALYFCASSGTSGGIYEQYFGPGTRLTVT.

This clonotype was recorded many times. V gene TRBV9 combines with J gene TRBJ2-1; 11 nucleotides agree with TRBD2. Germline CDR1 reads SGDLS; CDR2 reads YYNGEE. Unmatched junction bases numbered 6, after V lost 0 bases and J lost 7 bases. This CDR3 spans 16 amino acids. DNA of the CDR3: TGTGCCAGCAGCGTAGCACAACTAGCGGGAGCGAATGAGCAGTTCTTC. Translating it yields CASSVAQLAGANEQFF.

This clonotype was observed at least ten times. V and J are TRBV9 and TRBJ2-7, with TRBD1 matching over 7 bases. This CDR3 spans 14 amino acids. Germline V CDR1 and CDR2: SGDLS, YYNGEE. Losses at the gene ends were 3 bases for V and 3 bases for J; bases not matched to a gene: 6. The CDR3 sequence is CASSAGQDLYEQYF. DNA for the CDR3: TGTGCCAGCAGCGCCGGACAGGACCTCTACGAGCAGTACTTC.

This clonotype has ten or more counts. The gene calls are TRBV9 and TRBJ2-1; a weak D match, TRBD2 (6 bases). Germline V CDR1 and CDR2: SGDLS, YYNGEE. This CDR3 spans 14 amino acids. V gave up 1 base and J gave up 10 bases, with 15 bases separating them. As DNA, the CDR3 is TGTGCCAGCAGCGTAACCCCGGGACTCCGGGAGCAGTTCTTC. This sequence encodes CASSVTPGLREQFF.

In this sample, this clonotype turned up many times. V gene TRBV9 combines with J gene TRBJ2-5; D is unclear. Germline lookup yields CDR1 SGDLS and CDR2 YYNGEE. This CDR3 spans 15 amino acids. Trimming took off 0 bases at V and 2 bases at J, with 11 bases between the two ends. CDR3 in amino acids: CASSVAITQQETQYF. As DNA, the CDR3 is TGTGCCAGCAGCGTAGCTATTACCCAACAAGAGACCCAGTACTTC.

This clonotype has at least ten counts. This chain links TRBV9 with TRBJ1-5; TRBD1 might be the D (5 bases). CDR1 and CDR2 (germline): SGDLS, YYNGEE. The CDR3 has 13 residues. The V end lost 4 bases, the J end lost 2 bases, and 7 bases lay between the germline ends. CDR3 coding DNA: TGTGCCAGCAGCCCGGGGCGCAATCAGCCCCAGCATTTT. This translates into CASSPGRNQPQHF.

This clonotype was counted ten times or more. The V gene is TRBV9, the J gene TRBJ2-2, with a possible D match to TRBD2 (6 bases). In germline, CDR1 is SGDLS, CDR2 YYNGEE. Trimming removed 2 bases at V and 7 bases at J, with 18 bases between. The CDR3 covers 16 residues. CDR3 nucleotides: TGTGCCAGCAGCGTTATTGCGGGACTGTGGGACGGGGAGCTGTTTTTT. This codes for CASSVIAGLWDGELFF. The whole variable domain, remainder taken from reference TRBV9 and TRBJ2-2, is DSGVTQTPKHLITATGQRVTLRCSPRSGDLSVYWYQQSLDQGLQFLIQYYNGEERAKGNILERFSAQQFPDLHSELNLSSLELGDSALYFCASSVIAGLWDGELFFGEGSRLTVL.

This clonotype appeared many times. V is TRBV9 and J is TRBJ2-5; 8 bases are a match to TRBD1. Germline CDR1 is SGDLS and CDR2 is YYNGEE. Trimming cost V 4 bases and J 2 bases; bases outside gene matches: 7. The CDR3 extends over 15 amino acids. The CDR3 bases are TGTGCCAGCAGCTATCAGACAGGGGCGCAAGAGACCCAGTACTTC. Amino acids: CASSYQTGAQETQYF.

This clonotype was picked up many times. The chain combines TRBV9 with TRBJ1-5, with 7 bases fitting TRBD1. V shed 0 bases, J shed 1 base, and the junction held 4 bases outside the gene matches. This CDR3 spans 16 amino acids. The germline CDR1 and CDR2 sequences are SGDLS and YYNGEE. CDR3 residues: CASSVGQGLSNQPQHF. The CDR3 nucleotides read TGTGCCAGCAGCGTAGGACAGGGTTTGAGCAATCAGCCCCAGCATTTT.

This clonotype appeared many times. The chain carries TRBV9 and TRBJ2-2, with D unresolved. The length of the CDR3 is 15 residues. The ends were cut back, 2 bases at V and 2 bases at J, with 10 bases in the middle. Germline V CDR1 and CDR2: SGDLS, YYNGEE. For the CDR3, the DNA is TGTGCCAGCAGCGTCCAGAGCACAAACACCGGGGAGCTGTTTTTT. Its translation: CASSVQSTNTGELFF.

This clonotype was recorded many times. This rearrangement joins TRBV9 to TRBJ2-2; D uncertain. Germline CDR1 SGDLS, CDR2 YYNGEE. V lost 4 bases and J 5 bases, leaving 9 bases between the germline ends. This CDR3 has 13 amino acids. The CDR3 sequence: CASSPQSTGELFF. DNA for the CDR3: TGTGCCAGCAGCCCCCAGTCGACCGGGGAGCTGTTTTTT. The full variable domain, with the rest looked up from reference TRBV9 and TRBJ2-2, is DSGVTQTPKHLITATGQRVTLRCSPRSGDLSVYWYQQSLDQGLQFLIQYYNGEERAKGNILERFSAQQFPDLHSELNLSSLELGDSALYFCASSPQSTGELFFGEGSRLTVL.

This clonotype has ten or more counts. The J gene is TRBJ2-5, the V gene TRBV9, with TRBD2 identical over 7 bases. The CDR3 consists of 15 residues. Germline V gene lookup returns CDR1 SGDLS and CDR2 YYNGEE. J was trimmed by 5 bases and V by 0 bases; bases with no gene match: 7. The CDR3 is CASSVGPGGWETQYF. The CDR3, as DNA: TGTGCCAGCAGCGTAGGACCCGGGGGGTGGGAGACCCAGTACTTC.

This chain links TRBV9 with TRBJ2-7; D perhaps matches TRBD2 (5 bases). Trimming stripped 0 bases from V and 2 bases from J, with 12 bases between. The germline V gene encodes CDR1 SGDLS and CDR2 YYNGEE. CDR3 size: 15 residues. The CDR3 protein is CASSVVPGNTYEQYF. In nucleotides, the CDR3 is TGTGCCAGCAGCGTAGTTCCCGGGAACACCTACGAGCAGTACTTC. Variable domain in full (rest from reference TRBV9 and TRBJ2-7): DSGVTQTPKHLITATGQRVTLRCSPRSGDLSVYWYQQSLDQGLQFLIQYYNGEERAKGNILERFSAQQFPDLHSELNLSSLELGDSALYFCASSVVPGNTYEQYFGPGTRLTVT.

This clonotype was detected many times. This chain's CDR3 is CASSPGLAVTDTQYF. CDR3 nucleotide sequence: TGTGCCAGCAGCCCCGGACTAGCGGTCACAGATACGCAGTATTTT. The chain is built from TRBV9 and TRBJ2-3; TRBD2 agrees at 10 bases. Germline V lookup: CDR1 SGDLS, CDR2 YYNGEE. V was clipped by 4 bases and J by 2 bases; unmatched bases: 4. The CDR3 extends over 15 amino acids.

This clonotype was observed many times. The V call is TRBV9, the J call TRBJ2-1, with 8 bases matching TRBD2. Germline CDR1 SGDLS, CDR2 YYNGEE. V lost 3 bases and J lost 7; bases outside the gene matches: 9. The CDR3 is made up of 15 amino acids. The CDR3 region has the DNA TGTGCCAGCAGCGGAGGGGCGGGAGGCCTAAATGAGCAGTTCTTC. Translation: CASSGGAGGLNEQFF.

This clonotype has ten or more counts. The rearrangement uses TRBV9 and TRBJ2-7, with TRBD1 identical over 7 bases. V gave up 4 bases and J gave up 0 bases; unmatched junction bases: 4. This CDR3 spans 14 amino acids. Germline CDR1 and CDR2: SGDLS and YYNGEE. Written as DNA, the CDR3 is TGTGCCAGCAGCCCCCGGGACAGCTCCTACGAGCAGTACTTC. Protein sequence: CASSPRDSSYEQYF.

This clonotype was seen at least ten times. The chain recombines TRBV9 with TRBJ2-3; the D is unclear. Germline V gene sequence: CDR1 SGDLS, CDR2 YYNGEE. This CDR3 comprises 14 residues. Trimming cost V 3 bases and J 2 bases, with 10 bases left between them. CDR3 amino acids: CASSARPNTDTQYF. The CDR3 region has the DNA TGTGCCAGCAGCGCAAGACCTAACACAGATACGCAGTATTTT.

In this sample, this clonotype turned up many times. This sequence joins TRBV9 and TRBJ2-3; 8 positions match TRBD2. The V gene end was trimmed by 2 bases and the J gene end by 3 bases; junction bases not matched to a gene: 8. Germline V gene sequence: CDR1 SGDLS, CDR2 YYNGEE. The CDR3 has 16 residues. The CDR3 spells CASSVRGGAGTDTQYF. CDR3 in DNA: TGTGCCAGCAGCGTTCGGGGGGGCGCCGGGACAGATACGCAGTATTTT.

This clonotype was counted many times. The CDR3 loop is CASSVATVDEQFF. The DNA for the CDR3 is TGTGCCAGCAGCGTAGCCACGGTCGATGAGCAGTTCTTC. V usage is TRBV9 and J usage is TRBJ2-1; the D is unclear. Looked up from germline, CDR1 is SGDLS and CDR2 is YYNGEE. Trimming removed 0 bases at V and 8 bases at J, with 9 bases between. This CDR3 contains 13 residues.